This TCR beta chain stems from a study of OX40 agonist ivuxolimab in advanced cancers. TCRdb keeps only in-frame clones here, not all; method: immunoSEQ multiplex PCR. The table lists roughly 60,000 clones, around 93% of them singletons. The V end lost 1 base, the J end lost 0 bases, and 13 bases lay between the germline ends. CDR3 length: 18 residues. Germline V gene lookup returns CDR1 SGHVS and CDR2 FNYEAQ. The V call is TRBV7-6, the J call TRBJ2-6; D is possibly TRBD1 (6 bases). The starting material was CD4+ or CD8+ T cells sorted from blood, obtained in a trial of the OX40 agonist ivuxolimab. This clonotype was sampled from an adult with an advanced solid tumor such as melanoma, head and neck, liver or kidney cancer. Here the CDR3 reads CASSLEVRTASGANVLTF. The CDR3 coding sequence is TGTGCCAGCAGCTTAGAGGTCCGGACAGCCTCTGGGGCCAACGTCCTGACTTTC.